The 10 T cell receptor beta chains below were found in one sample sequenced in a study of T cell repertoires in cytomegalovirus infection. Via MiXCR, TCRdb re-called the reads, giving one row per CDR3 protein. The data hold 150,000 or so distinct CDR3 sequences, with 6.5% observed a single time. Sequences were obtained from PBMCs. The source of these receptors is a human donor in good health (CMV status not recorded). Some clones in this sample may be carry-over from other donors' samples.

V is TRBV20-1 and J is TRBJ2-7, with 8 bases fitting TRBD1. The CDR3 consists of 13 residues. V lost 2 bases, J lost 4 bases, and 4 bases stayed unmatched. Germline V lookup: CDR1 DFQATT, CDR2 SNEGSKA (reference sequence). The CDR3 sequence: CSARQGARYEQYF. The CDR3 DNA reads TGCAGTGCTAGACAGGGGGCGAGGTACGAGCAGTACTTC.

This clonotype was detected many times. The gene calls are TRBV29-1 and TRBJ1-5; 7 bases align to TRBD1. V lost 4 bases and J lost 2; bases outside the gene matches: 5. Germline V gene sequence: CDR1 SQVTM, CDR2 ANQGSEA. The CDR3 is made up of 14 amino acids. Here the CDR3 reads CSVGGDRGNQPQHF. As DNA, the CDR3 is TGCAGCGTTGGGGGTGACAGGGGCAATCAGCCCCAGCATTTT.

This clonotype has ten or more counts. This chain joins TRBV6-1 and TRBJ1-1; D is ambiguous. V was pared by 1 base and J by 8 bases, with 8 bases between. This CDR3 spans 12 amino acids. The germline CDR1 and CDR2 sequences are MNHNS and SASEGT. Here the CDR3 reads CASSEVVSEAFF. CDR3 bases: TGTGCCAGCAGTGAAGTGGTATCAGAAGCTTTCTTT.

This clonotype was observed a handful of times. The V gene is TRBV20-1, the J gene TRBJ1-1, with D hard to call. Germline CDR1 is DFQATT and CDR2 is SNEGSKA (reference sequence). V was pared by 3 bases and J by 11 bases, with 10 bases between. The CDR3 totals 10 residues. CDR3 in DNA: TGCAGTGCTAGTGGTGAGATGGCTTTCTTT. The encoded protein is CSASGEMAFF.

This clonotype was recorded at least ten times. The chain combines TRBV7-2 with TRBJ2-5; TRBD1 agrees at 7 bases. Trimming removed 5 bases from V and 1 base from J; junction bases left unmatched: 10. The CDR3 length is 16 residues. Looked up from germline, CDR1 is SGHTA and CDR2 is FQGNSA. Written as DNA, the CDR3 is TGTGCCAGCAGCGCCGGAGTAAGGGGGCCCCAAGAGACCCAGTACTTC. Translated, it gives CASSAGVRGPQETQYF.

This clonotype occurred many times. CDR3 residues: CASSLVRGSTGELFF. The CDR3 nucleotides read TGTGCCAGCAGCTTAGTTCGGGGTAGCACCGGGGAGCTGTTTTTT. The gene calls are TRBV7-2 and TRBJ2-2, with D possibly matching TRBD2 (5 bases). V shed 1 base and J shed 4 bases, with 10 bases lying between them. Germline V gene data show CDR1 as SGHTA and CDR2 as FQGNSA. The CDR3 loop spans 15 amino acids.

This clonotype was recorded at least ten times. The chain uses TRBV20-1 and TRBJ1-2, with a tentative D call TRBD1 (6 bases). Germline V gene lookup returns CDR1 DFQATT and CDR2 SNEGSKA (reference sequence). CDR3 length equals 12 residues. The ends were cut back, 3 bases at V and 6 bases at J, with 11 bases in the middle. For the CDR3, the DNA is TGCAGTGCTAGGTGGGGGGCGGATGGCTACACCTTC. Its protein is CSARWGADGYTF.

This clonotype was observed at least ten times. The chain uses TRBV12-3 or TRBV12-4 and TRBJ2-1; 9 positions match TRBD2. The CDR3 extends over 17 amino acids. Trimming took 3 bases from V and 0 from J; bases not matched to a gene: 6. The CDR3 DNA reads TGTGCCAGCAGTTTCTATAGCGGGGGTGTCTCCTACAATGAGCAGTTCTTC. Its protein is CASSFYSGGVSYNEQFF.

This clonotype was detected ten times or more. This rearrangement joins TRBV28 to TRBJ2-7, with a tentative D call TRBD2 (5 bases). There are 14 residues in the CDR3. Trimming stripped 6 bases from V and 4 bases from J, with 16 bases between. CDR1 MDHEN and CDR2 SYDVKM come from the germline V gene. CDR3 DNA sequence: TGTGCCAGCAGCGACTCGGACTCTGTTTACGAGCAGTACTTC. This sequence encodes CASSDSDSVYEQYF.

This clonotype was seen repeatedly, ten times or more. The chain combines TRBV19 with TRBJ1-4; 9 bases line up with TRBD1. This CDR3 has 16 residues. CDR1 and CDR2 (germline): LNHDA, SQIVND (reference sequence). V was clipped by 5 bases and J by 2 bases; unmatched bases: 6. This chain's CDR3 is CASSASTGGTNEKLFF. CDR3 sequence (DNA): TGTGCCAGTAGTGCAAGTACAGGGGGCACTAATGAAAAACTGTTTTTT.